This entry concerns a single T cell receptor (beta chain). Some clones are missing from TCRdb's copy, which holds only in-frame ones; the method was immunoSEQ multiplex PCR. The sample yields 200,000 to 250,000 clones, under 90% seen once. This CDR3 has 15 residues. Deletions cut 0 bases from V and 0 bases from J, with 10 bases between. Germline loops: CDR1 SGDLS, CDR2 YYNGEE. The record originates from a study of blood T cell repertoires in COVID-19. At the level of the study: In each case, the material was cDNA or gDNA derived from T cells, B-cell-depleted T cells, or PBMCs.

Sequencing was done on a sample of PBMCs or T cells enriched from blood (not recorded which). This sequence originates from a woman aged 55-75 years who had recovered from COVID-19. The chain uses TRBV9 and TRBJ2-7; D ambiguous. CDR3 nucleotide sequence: TGTGCCAGCAGCGTAGACCTAAGGAGCTCCTACGAGCAGTACTTC. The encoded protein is CASSVDLRSSYEQYF.